Each of the 21 T cell receptor beta chains below was sequenced from the same sample in a study of T cells after yellow fever vaccination. TCRdb reprocessed the 5' RACE reads with MiXCR, giving one entry per CDR3 protein. This table has approximately 550,000 distinct CDR3 sequences, roughly 14% appearing once. The sequencing here drew on PBMCs, taken on the day of the yellow fever booster vaccination. The receptors shown here come from a man under 40 who received the YFV17D yellow fever vaccine.

This clonotype has ten or more counts. This chain connects TRBV4-3 to TRBJ2-5, with D hard to call. Germline V gene sequence: CDR1 LGHNA, CDR2 YSLEER. This CDR3 has 14 residues. Trimming cost V 0 bases and J 5 bases, with 10 bases left between them. The CDR3 region is CASSQDPLGETQYF. CDR3 nucleotides: TGCGCCAGCAGCCAAGATCCCCTGGGGGAGACCCAGTACTTC.

This clonotype was detected many times. The chain carries TRBV29-1 and TRBJ1-1; D uncertain. This CDR3 spans 11 amino acids. V lost 4 bases to trimming and J lost 5 bases, with 8 bases between them. The germline V gene has CDR1 SQVTM and CDR2 ANQGSEA. CDR3 in amino acids: CSVGPVTEAFF. For the CDR3, the DNA is TGCAGCGTTGGCCCCGTGACTGAAGCTTTCTTT. Drawing the rest from reference TRBV29-1 and TRBJ1-1, the complete variable domain is SAVISQKPSRDICQRGTSLTIQCQVDSQVTMMFWYRQQPGQSLTLIATANQGSEATYESGFVIDKFPISRPNLTFSTLTVSNMSPEDSSIYLCSVGPVTEAFFGQGTRLTVV.

V and J are TRBV5-1 and TRBJ2-1; 14 positions agree with TRBD2. The ends lost 7 bases at V and 9 bases at J; junction bases unmatched: 9. CDR3 length: 15 residues. Germline loops: CDR1 SGHRS, CDR2 YFSETQ. CDR3 protein: CASLAGTSGSSEQFF. CDR3 nucleotide sequence: TGCGCCAGCTTGGCCGGGACTAGCGGGAGTAGTGAGCAGTTCTTC.

This clonotype was seen a handful of times. The V gene is TRBV5-1, the J gene TRBJ2-5; D may be TRBD2 (6 bases). This CDR3 spans 16 amino acids. V shed 1 base and J shed 0 bases, with 13 bases lying between them. Looked up from germline, CDR1 is SGHRS and CDR2 is YFSETQ. CDR3 coding DNA: TGCGCCAGCAGCTTGTCGCCAGGACTAAACCAAGAGACCCAGTACTTC. As protein: CASSLSPGLNQETQYF.

V usage is TRBV5-1 and J usage is TRBJ2-2, with a weak D call TRBD2 (6 bases). CDR1 is SGHRS and CDR2 is YFSETQ in the germline V gene. The length of the CDR3 is 13 residues. Trimming took 0 bases from V and 10 from J, leaving 10 bases between them. CDR3 bases: TGCGCCAGCAGCTTGGAGATAGCGGCGGAGCTGTTTTTT. Translation gives CASSLEIAAELFF.

In its sample, this clonotype was seen a few times. This chain links TRBV18 with TRBJ2-1, with D perhaps TRBD2 (5 bases). The ends were cut back, 6 bases at V and 7 bases at J, with 19 bases in the middle. CDR1 and CDR2 (germline): KGHSH, LQKENI. CDR3 length: 15 residues. The CDR3 spells CASSRTEGRWNEQFF. The CDR3 DNA is TGTGCCAGCTCTCGCACTGAGGGCCGCTGGAATGAGCAGTTCTTC.

This clonotype was found a few times. The rearrangement links TRBV28 to TRBJ2-4, with 11 bases identical to TRBD1. This CDR3 has 15 amino acids. From germline, CDR1 is MDHEN and CDR2 SYDVKM. V shed 3 bases, J shed 8 bases, and the junction held 6 bases outside the gene matches. As DNA, the CDR3 is TGTGCCAGCAGTTTGGTGGACAGGGGGCAGGACATTCAGTACTTC. Residues: CASSLVDRGQDIQYF.

This clonotype was counted ten times or more. The genes are TRBV12-3 or TRBV12-4 and TRBJ2-5; the D is unclear. The ends were cut back, 6 bases at V and 1 base at J, with 9 bases in the middle. The CDR3 totals 13 residues. The CDR3 loop is CASSYTIQETQYF. The CDR3 nucleotides read TGTGCCAGCAGCTACACTATCCAAGAGACCCAGTACTTC.

This clonotype was observed a few times. The chain combines TRBV11-2 with TRBJ1-6; D gene unclear. Trimming took 2 bases from V and 8 from J, leaving 4 bases between them. This CDR3 has 12 residues. From germline, CDR1 is SGHAT and CDR2 FQNNGV. The CDR3 nucleotides are TGTGCCAGCAGCTTAACGTATTCACCCCTCCACTTT. The encoded protein is CASSLTYSPLHF.

This clonotype was found a few times. The chain combines TRBV27 with TRBJ1-2, with D possibly being TRBD1 (5 bases). The CDR3 is 12 amino acids. V was trimmed by 3 bases and J by 7 bases, leaving 9 bases between them. In germline, CDR1 is MNHEY, CDR2 SMNVEV (reference sequence). This chain's CDR3 is CASSFSGGGYTF. The DNA of the CDR3 is TGTGCCAGCAGTTTTTCGGGGGGTGGCTACACCTTC.

This rearrangement joins TRBV10-3 to TRBJ2-3; the match to TRBD1 covers 8 bases. The germline V gene has CDR1 ENHRY and CDR2 SYGVKD. This CDR3 has 13 residues. Trimming removed 10 bases from V and 0 bases from J; junction bases left unmatched: 3. CDR3 sequence: CATTGASTDTQYF. The CDR3 region has the DNA TGTGCCACGACAGGGGCTAGCACAGATACGCAGTATTTT.

This clonotype occurred a few times. The chain is built from TRBV28 and TRBJ2-1; TRBD2 matches 9 bases. CDR3 length: 17 residues. J gave up 4 bases and V 8 bases, and 15 bases lay outside the gene matches. Per the germline V gene, CDR1 is MDHEN and CDR2 is SYDVKM. The CDR3 spells CASGGVSGGLAYNEQFF. DNA for the CDR3: TGTGCCAGCGGGGGTGTTAGCGGGGGATTAGCGTACAATGAGCAGTTCTTC.

This clonotype occurred a few times. The J gene is TRBJ2-2, the V gene TRBV5-1; D uncertain. There are 16 residues in the CDR3. Germline V gene lookup returns CDR1 SGHRS and CDR2 YFSETQ. The V gene lost 5 bases and the J gene lost 8 bases, with 22 bases spanning the gap. The CDR3 region has the DNA TGCGCCAGCAGACACGTTATCAAAGCTATGGTTGGGGAGCTGTTTTTT. This translates into CASRHVIKAMVGELFF.

In this sample, this clonotype turned up a few times. This sequence joins TRBV6-5 and TRBJ2-5; D is unresolved. The germline CDR1 and CDR2 sequences are MNHEY and SVGAGI. V was clipped by 5 bases and J by 2 bases, with 12 bases between them. CDR3 length equals 14 residues. As DNA, the CDR3 is TGTGCCAGCAGTAACCTACAGACTCAAGAGACCCAGTACTTC. As protein: CASSNLQTQETQYF.

This clonotype was picked up a small number of times. The CDR3 sequence is CSVGLAARGGTQYF. The DNA for the CDR3 is TGCAGCGTTGGGCTAGCGGCCAGGGGGGGTACGCAGTATTTT. The rearrangement uses TRBV29-1 and TRBJ2-3, with D possibly being TRBD1 or TRBD2 (7 bases each). This CDR3 has 14 amino acids. CDR1 SQVTM and CDR2 ANQGSEA come from the germline V gene. The V end was cut by 4 bases, the J end by 8 bases, with 19 bases between.

This clonotype appeared many times. The CDR3 here is CSATRLADLHTDTQYF. Here the CDR3 DNA reads TGCAGTGCTACCCGTCTAGCGGACCTCCACACAGATACGCAGTATTTT. The chain links TRBV20-1 to TRBJ2-3, with 7 bases that match TRBD2. The ends lost 4 bases at V and 2 bases at J; junction bases unmatched: 12. The CDR3 is 16 residues long. Germline V gene sequence: CDR1 DFQATT, CDR2 SNEGSKA (reference sequence).

This clonotype was counted a few times. This chain joins TRBV7-9 and TRBJ1-4; 8 bases match TRBD1. The CDR3 extends over 15 amino acids. The V gene end was trimmed by 5 bases and the J gene end by 1 base; junction bases not matched to a gene: 3. The germline CDR1 and CDR2 sequences are SEHNR and FQNEAQ (reference sequence). The CDR3 loop reads CASSRDRGTNEKLFF. The CDR3 DNA follows: TGTGCCAGCAGCCGAGACAGGGGAACTAATGAAAAACTGTTTTTT.

This clonotype has a handful of counts. V usage is TRBV20-1 and J usage is TRBJ2-7; no firm D call. Germline values: CDR1 DFQATT, CDR2 SNEGSKA (reference sequence). The CDR3 is 14 residues long. V lost 7 bases and J 6 bases, leaving 22 bases between the germline ends. The DNA of the CDR3 is TGCAGTGTTCTGGGCTCCCGCTACGTTAGCGAGCAGTACTTC. This encodes CSVLGSRYVSEQYF.

The chain links TRBV27 to TRBJ2-7; 8 bases line up with TRBD2. The V and J ends lost 4 bases and 2 bases, in that order; junction bases with no gene match: 4. The CDR3 totals 14 residues. Germline CDR1 is MNHEY and CDR2 is SMNVEV (reference sequence). CDR3 DNA: TGTGCCAGCAGTTCAAGAGCGGGAGCCTACGAGCAGTACTTC. This sequence encodes CASSSRAGAYEQYF.

For the CDR3, the DNA is TGTGCCAGCAATCCGGGGGGGGGGAATTCACCCCTCCACTTT. The encoded protein is CASNPGGGNSPLHF. This chain links TRBV7-2 with TRBJ1-6, with D tentatively TRBD1 (5 bases). Germline CDR1 reads SGHTA; CDR2 reads FQGNSA. Between the trimmed V and J ends, which lost 7 bases and 7 bases, there was a span of 14 bases. The CDR3 runs 14 residues.

The rearrangement uses TRBV11-1 and TRBJ2-2; a weak D match, TRBD2 (6 bases). Looked up from germline, CDR1 is SGHAT and CDR2 is FQDESV (reference sequence). V shed 3 bases and J shed 4 bases, with 21 bases lying between them. The CDR3 totals 18 residues. The CDR3 DNA sequence: TGTGCCAGCAGCTTGGGGGACTCGTACTTTGAAATCACCGGGGAGCTGTTTTTT. Translating it yields CASSLGDSYFEITGELFF.